Below, 20 T cell receptor beta chains from the same sample are listed, as sequenced in a study of human versus mouse CDR3 diversity and MHC coevolution. Using immunoSEQ multiplex PCR, the repertoire was profiled, and TCRdb retains in-frame clones only, with some absent. The table has about 83,000 clones, 92% seen once; the top ten hold less than 0.19%. Sequenced sample: naive CD4+ T cells from blood. Subset described: CD45RO-negative CD62L-positive naive CD4 T cells. The receptors originated from a person aged 25 to 69 in good health.

With respect to this clone: An end of the junction differs from the germline gene, which may be a read error. This chain's CDR3 is CASRQTSVYHF. For the CDR3, the DNA is TGTGCCAGCCGACAGACTAGCGTCTACCACTTC. The rearrangement uses TRBV6-1 and TRBJ2-5, with TRBD2 matching over 8 bases. The length of the CDR3 is 11 residues. In germline, CDR1 is MNHNS, CDR2 SASEGT.

This clone has just a few counts. This chain connects TRBV27 to TRBJ2-1; a possible D gene is TRBD2 (6 bases). V shed 4 bases and J shed 7 bases, with 14 bases lying between them. In germline, CDR1 is MNHEY, CDR2 SMNVEV (reference sequence). The CDR3 runs to 14 residues. In DNA, the CDR3 is TGTGCCAGCAGTTCCCTAGGGAGGTTGAATGAGCAGTTCTTC. Protein: CASSSLGRLNEQFF.

In this sample, this clone turned up a few times. The chain recombines TRBV10-3 with TRBJ1-1, with 7 nucleotides matching TRBD1. The trim removed 2 bases at V and 4 bases at J, leaving 1 base unmatched. The CDR3 is made up of 13 amino acids. The V gene's germline CDR1 is ENHRY and CDR2 SYGVKD. CDR3 sequence (DNA): TGTGCCATCAGTGAGGACAGGGTCACTGAAGCTTTCTTT. It encodes CAISEDRVTEAFF.

V usage is TRBV28 and J usage is TRBJ2-3; 8 bases map to TRBD2. The germline V gene has CDR1 MDHEN and CDR2 SYDVKM. This CDR3 is 16 amino acids long. J lost 6 bases, V lost 5 bases, and 13 bases had no gene match. The CDR3 DNA follows: TGTGCCAGCAGTGCCCCCGGGGGGGCCTCGTCGGATACGCAGTATTTT. Its protein product is CASSAPGGASSDTQYF.

This chain joins TRBV4-2 and TRBJ1-2; D unresolved. V was shortened by 0 bases and J by 4 bases, with 9 bases between the two germline ends. The length of the CDR3 is 14 residues. CDR1 is LGHNA and CDR2 is YNFKEQ in the germline V gene. The CDR3 is CASSQDSRSYGYTF. In nucleotides, the CDR3 is TGTGCCAGCAGCCAAGATTCACGGTCCTATGGCTACACCTTC.

The chain combines TRBV25-1 with TRBJ1-5, with D possibly being TRBD1 (6 bases). The germline V gene encodes CDR1 MGHDK and CDR2 SYGVNS. V was shortened by 3 bases and J by 3 bases, with 15 bases between the two germline ends. The CDR3 runs to 16 residues. CDR3 loop: CASSEWTGTTNQPQHF. The CDR3 DNA reads TGTGCCAGCAGTGAGTGGACCGGGACAACCAATCAGCCCCAGCATTTT.

This chain connects TRBV5-1 to TRBJ1-1; 9 bases are shared with TRBD1. The CDR3 runs to 16 residues. The ends lost 2 bases at V and 2 bases at J; junction bases unmatched: 7. Germline CDR1 is SGHRS and CDR2 is YFSETQ. The CDR3: CASSLNRGPGNTEAFF. The CDR3 region has the DNA TGCGCCAGCAGCTTAAACAGGGGGCCGGGAAACACTGAAGCTTTCTTT.

The V gene is TRBV29-1, the J gene TRBJ1-1; 8 nucleotides line up with TRBD1. Germline V CDR1 and CDR2: SQVTM, ANQGSEA. CDR3 length: 14 amino acids. Germline trimming cut 6 bases from V and 2 bases from J; bases unmatched to any gene: 8. CDR3 sequence: CSVQGALRNTEAFF. CDR3 bases: TGCAGCGTCCAGGGGGCACTTAGAAACACTGAAGCTTTCTTT.

This chain connects TRBV10-3 to TRBJ2-7, with D tentatively TRBD1 (6 bases). This CDR3 is built from 13 residues. Germline V CDR1 and CDR2: ENHRY, SYGVKD. Trimming removed 4 bases at V and 1 base at J, with 8 bases between. CDR3 sequence: CAISAGTSYEQYF. DNA of the CDR3: TGTGCCATCAGTGCCGGGACATCCTACGAGCAGTACTTC.

This chain connects TRBV2 to TRBJ1-6; D perhaps matches TRBD1 (6 bases). The CDR3 consists of 14 residues. Germline V CDR1 and CDR2: SNHLY, FYNNEI. V was pared by 8 bases and J by 7 bases, with 15 bases between. The CDR3 spells CASAGTRSNSPLHF. CDR3 DNA: TGTGCCAGCGCTGGGACACGGTCGAATTCACCCCTCCACTTT.

V gene TRBV28 combines with J gene TRBJ2-3, with TRBD2 matching 7 bases. Per germline, CDR1 MDHEN and CDR2 SYDVKM. V lost 1 base and J lost 0; bases outside the gene matches: 7. This CDR3 is built from 17 residues. The chain's CDR3 is CASSLSAGVISTDTQYF. The CDR3 nucleotides read TGTGCCAGCAGTTTATCGGCGGGGGTGATTAGCACAGATACGCAGTATTTT.

This chain joins TRBV9 and TRBJ2-7, with a tentative D call TRBD2 (5 bases). Germline values: CDR1 SGDLS, CDR2 YYNGEE. Trimming stripped 3 bases from V and 0 bases from J, with 10 bases between. The CDR3 is made up of 14 amino acids. CDR3 DNA: TGTGCCAGCAGCGGGGGAGTTAGCTCCTACGAGCAGTACTTC. This encodes CASSGGVSSYEQYF.

The V call is TRBV5-4, the J call TRBJ1-4, with 9 bases lining up with TRBD1. CDR1 is SGHNT, CDR2 YYREEE, per germline (reference sequence). The V and J ends lost 5 bases and 5 bases, in that order; junction bases with no gene match: 7. The CDR3 contains 15 residues. The CDR3 is CASSYRGQGNEKLFF. CDR3 nucleotide sequence: TGTGCCAGCAGTTACAGGGGGCAGGGAAATGAAAAACTGTTTTTT.

V is TRBV12-5 and J is TRBJ2-1, with 7 bases matching TRBD1. Looked up from germline, CDR1 is LGHNT and CDR2 is FRNRAP. CDR3 length: 15 residues. Unmatched junction bases numbered 2, after V lost 1 base and J lost 2 bases. CDR3 loop: CASGLGDSAYNEQFF. The DNA of the CDR3 is TGTGCTAGTGGTTTGGGGGACAGCGCCTACAATGAGCAGTTCTTC.

V is TRBV29-1 and J is TRBJ1-1, with D uncertain. The V end lost 7 bases, the J end lost 1 base, and 10 bases lay between the germline ends. Germline CDR1 SQVTM, CDR2 ANQGSEA. CDR3 length: 12 residues. The CDR3 DNA is TGCAGCGCCCTGGGGAGGAACACTGAAGCTTTCTTT. Protein sequence: CSALGRNTEAFF.

The gene calls are TRBV14 and TRBJ2-7, with D possibly matching TRBD2 (5 bases). Trimming took 1 base from V and 3 from J, leaving 13 bases between them. The CDR3 consists of 15 residues. Germline CDR1 and CDR2: SGHDN and FVKESK. CDR3 in amino acids: CASSQVSGGLYEQYF. CDR3 DNA sequence: TGTGCCAGCAGCCAAGTGTCCGGCGGACTCTACGAGCAGTACTTC.

The chain recombines TRBV9 with TRBJ1-6; 7 bases fit TRBD1. Germline V lookup: CDR1 SGDLS, CDR2 YYNGEE. The CDR3 has 15 residues. J gave up 7 bases and V 3 bases, and 7 bases lay outside the gene matches. CDR3 protein: CASSGRQGVNSPLHF. In DNA form, the CDR3 reads TGTGCCAGCAGCGGGAGACAGGGAGTGAATTCACCCCTCCACTTT.

The chain couples TRBV30 to TRBJ2-3, with D possibly being TRBD2 (6 bases). Germline V gives CDR1 GTSNPN, CDR2 SVGIG (reference sequence). The CDR3 runs to 16 residues. V lost 5 bases to trimming and J lost 2 bases, with 20 bases between them. The CDR3 loop is CAWDRRAGPHTDTQYF. DNA of the CDR3: TGTGCCTGGGACCGCAGGGCGGGGCCCCACACAGATACGCAGTATTTT.

In this sample, this clone turned up a few times. The gene calls are TRBV10-3 and TRBJ1-1, with a tentative D call TRBD1 (5 bases). This CDR3 contains 12 residues. Germline-derived CDR1 and CDR2 are ENHRY and SYGVKD. With 8 bases removed from V and 4 bases from J, the gap between germline ends came to 11 bases. The chain's CDR3 is CAIGRGVTEAFF. CDR3 DNA sequence: TGTGCCATCGGGCGGGGGGTCACTGAAGCTTTCTTT.

The gene calls are TRBV6-5 and TRBJ2-3; 7 bases align to TRBD1. V dropped 7 bases and J dropped 0; count of bases not matched to a gene: 7. The germline V gene has CDR1 MNHEY and CDR2 SVGAGI. There are 15 residues in the CDR3. The CDR3 nucleotides are TGTGCCAGCACCAAACCGGGACAGAGCACAGATACGCAGTATTTT. Translated: CASTKPGQSTDTQYF.